This T cell receptor (beta chain) was profiled in a study of beta chain features in type 1 diabetes. In the study overall: Sorted cell examination encompassed about 110,000,000 cells across all samples. The study's findings and limits: The VDJ junctions of type 1 diabetes patients carried fewer insertions and more deletions. Shortening that was moderate but significant affected the TCRB CDR3s of Type 1 diabetes patients in all four CD4+ subsets.

CDR1 and CDR2 (germline): MDHEN, SYDVKM. J lost 3 bases, V lost 7 bases, and 10 bases had no gene match. The CDR3 sequence is 15 residues long. What was sequenced were expressed TCRB transcripts, since all of the isolated RNA had been reverse transcribed. TCRdb's copy holds only in-frame clones and misses some; the assay was immunoSEQ multiplex PCR. The profile shows about 180,000 clones, roughly 8% of them singletons. Concerning this clone itself: Its target is not known.

The sequence was collected from a man aged 18-30 years with type 1 diabetes. Source material: central memory CD4+ T cells from blood. V is TRBV28 and J is TRBJ2-5, with 8 bases aligning to TRBD1. CDR3 region: CASTGTGDLKETQYF. Here the CDR3 DNA reads TGTGCCAGCACCGGGACAGGAGATCTTAAAGAGACCCAGTACTTC.